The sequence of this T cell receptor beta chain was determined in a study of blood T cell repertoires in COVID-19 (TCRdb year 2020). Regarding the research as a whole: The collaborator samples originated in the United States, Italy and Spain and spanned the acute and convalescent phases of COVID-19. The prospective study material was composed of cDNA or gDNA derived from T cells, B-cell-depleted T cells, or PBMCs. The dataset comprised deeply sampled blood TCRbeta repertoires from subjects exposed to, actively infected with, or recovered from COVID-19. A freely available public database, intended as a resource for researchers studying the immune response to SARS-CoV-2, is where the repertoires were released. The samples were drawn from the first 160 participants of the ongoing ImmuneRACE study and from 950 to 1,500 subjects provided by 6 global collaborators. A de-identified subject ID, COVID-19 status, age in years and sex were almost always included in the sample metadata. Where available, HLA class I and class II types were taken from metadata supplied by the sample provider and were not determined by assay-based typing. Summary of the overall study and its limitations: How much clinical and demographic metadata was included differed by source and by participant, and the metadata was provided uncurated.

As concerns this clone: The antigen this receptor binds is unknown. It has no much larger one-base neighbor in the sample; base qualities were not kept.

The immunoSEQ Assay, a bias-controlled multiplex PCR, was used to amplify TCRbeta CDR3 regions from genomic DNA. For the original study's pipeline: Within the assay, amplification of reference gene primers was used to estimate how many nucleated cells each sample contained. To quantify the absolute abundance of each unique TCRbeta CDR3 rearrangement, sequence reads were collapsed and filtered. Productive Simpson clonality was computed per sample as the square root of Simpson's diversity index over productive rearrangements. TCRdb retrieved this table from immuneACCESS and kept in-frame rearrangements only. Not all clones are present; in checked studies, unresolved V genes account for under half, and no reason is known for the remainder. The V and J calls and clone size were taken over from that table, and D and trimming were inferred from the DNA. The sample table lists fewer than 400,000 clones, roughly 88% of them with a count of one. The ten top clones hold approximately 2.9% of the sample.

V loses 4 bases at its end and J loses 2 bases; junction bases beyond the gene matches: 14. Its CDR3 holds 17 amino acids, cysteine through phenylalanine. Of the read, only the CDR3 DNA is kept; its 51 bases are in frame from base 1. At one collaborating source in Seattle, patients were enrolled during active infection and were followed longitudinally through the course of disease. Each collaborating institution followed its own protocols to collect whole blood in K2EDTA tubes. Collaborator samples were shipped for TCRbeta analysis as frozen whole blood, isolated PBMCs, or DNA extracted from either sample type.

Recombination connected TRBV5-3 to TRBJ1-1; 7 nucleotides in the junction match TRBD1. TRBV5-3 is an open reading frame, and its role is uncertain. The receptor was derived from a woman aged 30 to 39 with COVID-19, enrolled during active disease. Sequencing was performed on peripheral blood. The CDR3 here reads CARSRNRQGGRNTEAFF. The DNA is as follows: TGTGCCAGAAGCCGAAATAGACAGGGAGGACGTAACACTGAAGCTTTCTTT.